Below are 29 T cell receptor beta chains sequenced from a single sample in a study of blood T cell repertoires in COVID-19. TCRdb's table, derived via immunoSEQ multiplex PCR, lists solely in-frame clones and lacks some. The table shows fewer than 30,000 clones, with more than 75% occurring only once. Sequenced sample: peripheral blood. The receptor source for this set is a man over 45 with active COVID-19.

This chain joins TRBV4-1 and TRBJ1-2, with 7 bases fitting TRBD1. Germline-derived CDR1 and CDR2 are MGHRA and YSYEKL. This CDR3 has 15 amino acids. Germline trimming cut 1 base from V and 3 bases from J; bases unmatched to any gene: 5. CDR3 amino acids: CASSQVKGADYGYTF. In DNA, the CDR3 is TGCGCCAGCAGCCAAGTGAAGGGGGCGGACTATGGCTACACCTTC.

The chain uses TRBV29-1 and TRBJ2-4; TRBD2 might be the D (7 bases). The length of the CDR3 is 15 residues. Trimming took 1 base from V and 11 from J, leaving 21 bases between them. Per the germline V gene, CDR1 is SQVTM and CDR2 is ANQGSEA. The CDR3 region is CSVEVPGGLILFQYF. The DNA for the CDR3 is TGCAGCGTTGAAGTCCCCGGGGGGCTGATTCTGTTTCAGTACTTC.

Details on this clone: One end of the junction does not line up with germline, which may come from a read error. The rearrangement joins TRBV7-7 to TRBJ2-7, with 8 positions matching TRBD1. Germline CDR1 is SSHAT and CDR2 is FNYEAQ (reference sequence). The CDR3 loop spans 13 amino acids. The chain's CDR3 is CASSLVWTGEQYF. CDR3 nucleotides: TGTGCTAGCAGCTTAGTTTGGACAGGGGAGCAGTACTTC.

The rearrangement joins TRBV28 to TRBJ1-2, with a weak D call TRBD1 (5 bases). The CDR3 length is 12 residues. Germline-derived CDR1 and CDR2 are MDHEN and SYDVKM. V shed 6 bases and J shed 3 bases, with 8 bases lying between them. DNA of the CDR3: TGTGCCAGCAGCCCCAGGGACTATGGCTACACCTTC. Its translation: CASSPRDYGYTF.

This clone was picked up a small number of times. The chain links TRBV7-6 to TRBJ2-1, with 11 bases that match TRBD2. The CDR3 consists of 20 residues. V lost 1 base and J lost 4; bases outside the gene matches: 15. Germline values: CDR1 SGHVS, CDR2 FNYEAQ. In DNA, the CDR3 is TGTGCCAGCAGCTTAGTGGGGGTGAGGGTCGGGACTAGCGGATACAATGAGCAGTTCTTC. This gives the protein CASSLVGVRVGTSGYNEQFF.

The gene calls are TRBV19 and TRBJ2-5; D may be TRBD2 (5 bases). Germline CDR1 and CDR2: LNHDA and SQIVND (reference sequence). Trimming cost V 5 bases and J 4 bases, with 17 bases left between them. This CDR3 spans 15 amino acids. This CDR3 is CASSPRDLAPETQYF. Here the CDR3 DNA reads TGTGCCAGTAGTCCCCGGGATCTAGCACCAGAGACCCAGTACTTC.

The chain employs TRBV7-9 and TRBJ1-4; D remains unclear. Per the germline V gene, CDR1 is SEHNR and CDR2 is FQNEAQ (reference sequence). The CDR3 consists of 13 residues. Trimming shortened V by 0 bases and J by 8 bases, and 7 bases separated the two germline ends. For the CDR3, the DNA is TGTGCCAGCAGCTTAGCTGGGAGCGAAAAACTGTTTTTT. Translation gives CASSLAGSEKLFF.

The rearrangement joins TRBV5-5 to TRBJ1-6; D is unclear. This CDR3 spans 15 amino acids. V was pared by 0 bases and J by 6 bases, with 10 bases between. Germline CDR1 SGHKS, CDR2 YYEKEE (reference sequence). CDR3 coding DNA: TGTGCCAGCAGCTTGGGGCCGATCCTTAATTCACCCCTCCACTTT. Translated: CASSLGPILNSPLHF.

The chain combines TRBV11-1 with TRBJ2-3; maybe TRBD2 (7 bases). Looked up from germline, CDR1 is SGHAT and CDR2 is FQDESV (reference sequence). The CDR3 is made up of 16 amino acids. Trimming left V 0 bases short and J 2 bases short, with 12 bases between. The CDR3 DNA sequence: TGTGCCAGCAGCTTAGCGGGGGGGCCGCACACAGATACGCAGTATTTT. It translates to CASSLAGGPHTDTQYF.

This chain links TRBV7-2 with TRBJ2-7, with D perhaps TRBD2 (6 bases). This CDR3 is built from 14 residues. Trimming took off 2 bases at V and 2 bases at J, with 10 bases between the two ends. Germline V CDR1 and CDR2: SGHTA, FQGNSA. CDR3 sequence (DNA): TGTGCCAGCAGCTTATATCCTAGCGCCTACGAGCAGTACGTC. This sequence encodes CASSLYPSAYEQYV.

The V gene is TRBV28, the J gene TRBJ2-3, with TRBD2 matching over 13 bases. The V gene's germline CDR1 is MDHEN and CDR2 SYDVKM. The CDR3 totals 16 residues. After removal of 3 bases from V and 6 bases from J, the junction contained 6 bases not matched to a gene. This CDR3 reads CASSLPTSGGADTQYF. DNA of the CDR3: TGTGCCAGCAGTTTGCCAACTAGCGGGGGGGCCGATACGCAGTATTTT.

The rearrangement uses TRBV7-9 and TRBJ1-1, with 8 positions matching TRBD1. With 5 bases clipped from V and 2 bases from J, the junction kept 7 bases outside the gene matches. The V gene's germline CDR1 is SEHNR and CDR2 FQNEAQ (reference sequence). The CDR3 is 15 amino acids. In DNA, the CDR3 is TGTGCCAGCAGCATGCGAGGACAGGGCAACACTGAAGCTTTCTTT. Amino acids: CASSMRGQGNTEAFF.

This sequence joins TRBV3-1 (or the pseudogene TRBV3-2) and TRBJ1-2; D perhaps matches TRBD1 (5 bases). Germline assignment: CDR1 LGHDT and CDR2 YNNKEL (reference sequence). With 2 bases removed from V and 3 bases from J, the gap between germline ends came to 7 bases. This CDR3 contains 13 residues. The CDR3, as DNA: TGTGCCAGCAGCCAAAGGGGTGACTATGGCTACACCTTC. This translates into CASSQRGDYGYTF.

This chain uses TRBV9 with TRBJ2-3; 7 bases are a match to TRBD2. The CDR3 has 14 amino acids. Trimming at V came to 4 bases and at J to 4 bases, leaving 6 bases not matched to a gene. Germline values: CDR1 SGDLS, CDR2 YYNGEE. The CDR3 DNA sequence: TGTGCCAGCAGCTCTCGACTAGCTGCAGATACGCAGTATTTT. It encodes CASSSRLAADTQYF.

The chain employs TRBV13 and TRBJ1-2, with a tentative D call TRBD1 (5 bases). Trimming pared 1 base from V and 8 bases from J, leaving 11 bases between. The CDR3 runs 13 residues. Germline CDR1 reads PRHDT; CDR2 reads FYEKMQ (reference sequence). The DNA for the CDR3 is TGTGCCAGCAGCTTAGCCGGCGGGGGAGGCTACACCTTC. This translates into CASSLAGGGGYTF.

This clone showed up just once. V gene TRBV11-2 combines with J gene TRBJ2-1, with 8 bases lining up with TRBD1. The CDR3 runs 16 residues. In germline, CDR1 is SGHAT, CDR2 FQNNGV. Trimming removed 5 bases from V and 2 bases from J; junction bases left unmatched: 8. In nucleotides, the CDR3 is TGTGCCAGCAGCCCAGGGGGCGGGCAGACCTACAATGAGCAGTTCTTC. It is translated as CASSPGGGQTYNEQFF.

J is TRBJ2-3 and V is TRBV7-9; 11 positions agree with TRBD1. CDR3 size: 15 residues. V dropped 3 bases and J dropped 4; count of bases not matched to a gene: 3. Germline CDR1 reads SEHNR; CDR2 reads FQNEAQ (reference sequence). CDR3 nucleotide sequence: TGTGCCAGCAGCTTTGGGACAGGGGGTCCAGATACGCAGTATTTT. This codes for CASSFGTGGPDTQYF. Using reference TRBV7-9 and TRBJ2-3 for the parts outside the CDR3, the full variable domain is DTGVSQNPRHKITKRGQNVTFRCDPISEHNRLYWYRQTLGQGPEFLTYFQNEAQLEKSRLLSDRFSAERPKGSFSTLEIQRTEQGDSAMYLCASSFGTGGPDTQYFGPGTRLTVL.

The chain recombines TRBV11-2 with TRBJ2-1, with D perhaps matching TRBD2 (5 bases). V was trimmed by 0 bases and J by 5 bases, leaving 11 bases between them. The CDR3 is 15 residues long. Germline V gene sequence: CDR1 SGHAT, CDR2 FQNNGV. CDR3 residues: CASSLEGSSNNEQFF. CDR3 nucleotide sequence: TGTGCCAGCAGCTTAGAGGGGAGTTCCAACAATGAGCAGTTCTTC.

This chain links TRBV9 with TRBJ2-7; no clear D. This CDR3 spans 16 amino acids. Trimming cost V 0 bases and J 3 bases, with 16 bases left between them. The germline CDR1 and CDR2 sequences are SGDLS and YYNGEE. The CDR3 protein is CASSVAPARGFYEQYF. The CDR3 bases are TGTGCCAGCAGCGTAGCTCCAGCTAGAGGATTCTACGAGCAGTACTTC.

The V gene is TRBV10-2, the J gene TRBJ2-5; TRBD2 might be the D (6 bases). Trimming stripped 8 bases from V and 1 base from J, with 14 bases between. The CDR3 spans 14 residues. CDR1 is WSHSY, CDR2 SAAADI, per germline. The CDR3, as DNA: TGCGCCAGCTCCGGACGGGGGACCCAAGAGACCCAGTACTTC. Protein: CASSGRGTQETQYF.

This chain joins TRBV27 and TRBJ1-2; 7 nucleotides align to TRBD1. Germline trimming cut 2 bases from V and 5 bases from J; bases unmatched to any gene: 2. The CDR3 covers 13 residues. Germline CDR1 and CDR2: MNHEY and SMNVEV (reference sequence). CDR3 DNA: TGTGCCAGCAGTTTAGGGACAGCTTATGGCTACACCTTC. Its translation is CASSLGTAYGYTF.

The gene calls are TRBV14 and TRBJ2-1, with a weak D call TRBD2 (5 bases). CDR3 length equals 17 residues. Germline V CDR1 and CDR2: SGHDN, FVKESK. Trimming stripped 1 base from V and 3 bases from J, with 16 bases between. CDR3 sequence: CASSQGSDYQYYNEQFF. CDR3 bases: TGTGCCAGCAGCCAAGGGTCTGACTACCAATACTACAATGAGCAGTTCTTC.

This clone was counted once. This chain joins TRBV18 and TRBJ2-7, with D perhaps TRBD1 (5 bases). The CDR3 length is 14 residues. Between the trimmed V and J ends, which lost 4 bases and 1 base, there was a span of 11 bases. Germline V gives CDR1 KGHSH, CDR2 LQKENI. CDR3 DNA: TGTGCCAGCTCACAACGGACACTGTCCTACGAGCAGTACTTC. Translating it yields CASSQRTLSYEQYF. Full variable domain (rest looked up from reference TRBV18 and TRBJ2-7): NAGVMQNPRHLVRRRGQEARLRCSPMKGHSHVYWYRQLPEEGLKFMVYLQKENIIDESGMPKERFSAEFPKEGPSILRIQQVVRGDSAAYFCASSQRTLSYEQYFGPGTRLTVT.

J is TRBJ2-2 and V is TRBV5-1; TRBD1 matches 9 bases. Looked up from germline, CDR1 is SGHRS and CDR2 is YFSETQ. V lost 4 bases, J lost 4 bases, and 2 bases stayed unmatched. The CDR3 runs to 14 residues. The CDR3 loop reads CASSKDRGTGELFF. Here the CDR3 DNA reads TGCGCCAGCAGCAAGGACAGGGGCACCGGGGAGCTGTTTTTT.

The chain has TRBV19 and TRBJ2-1; no clear D gene. V lost 2 bases and J 0 bases, leaving 8 bases between the germline ends. CDR3 size: 15 residues. Germline V gene sequence: CDR1 LNHDA, CDR2 SQIVND (reference sequence). CDR3 loop: CASSIMVASYNEQFF. The DNA for the CDR3 is TGTGCCAGTAGTATAATGGTAGCCTCCTACAATGAGCAGTTCTTC.

J is TRBJ2-6 and V is TRBV3-1 (or the pseudogene TRBV3-2), with 7 bases aligning to TRBD1. Losses at the gene ends were 4 bases for V and 4 bases for J; bases not matched to a gene: 7. Germline loops: CDR1 LGHDT, CDR2 YNNKEL (reference sequence). This CDR3 contains 16 residues. The chain's CDR3 is CASSLNRGSGANVLTF. CDR3 DNA sequence: TGTGCCAGCAGCCTGAACAGGGGTTCCGGGGCCAACGTCCTGACTTTC.

This sequence joins TRBV4-2 and TRBJ2-1, with TRBD2 identical over 13 bases. This CDR3 is 16 amino acids long. J was trimmed by 8 bases and V by 2 bases; bases with no gene match: 6. Germline V lookup: CDR1 LGHNA, CDR2 YNFKEQ. CDR3: CASSQSTSGGVDEQFF. CDR3 coding DNA: TGTGCCAGCAGCCAAAGTACTAGCGGGGGGGTAGATGAGCAGTTCTTC.

V gene TRBV6-2 or TRBV6-3 combines with J gene TRBJ2-4; D unresolved. This CDR3 comprises 17 residues. V gave up 0 bases and J gave up 3 bases, with 15 bases separating them. Germline CDR1 and CDR2: MNHEY and SVGEGT. CDR3 in DNA: TGTGCCAGCAGTTACTCGATTGCCGAGTTAGTCAAAAACATTCAGTACTTC. It codes for CASSYSIAELVKNIQYF.

V gene TRBV6-5 combines with J gene TRBJ1-4; TRBD1 agrees at 7 bases. The CDR3 contains 15 residues. Germline values: CDR1 MNHEY, CDR2 SVGAGI. Trimming took 5 bases from V and 3 from J; bases not matched to a gene: 6. The CDR3 nucleotides read TGTGCCAGCAGTCTTACCCAGGGGGCTAATGAAAAACTGTTTTTT. Amino acids: CASSLTQGANEKLFF.